This T cell receptor (beta chain) was profiled in a study of shared clonotypes between healthy human individuals (dated by TCRdb to 2018 to 2021). For the study in its entirety: Two women and three men aged 18 to 49 years were included in the cohort. Blood TCR repertoires of roughly five healthy adults were deeply sequenced to estimate repertoire size and the extent of clonotype sharing between individuals. For each donor, CD4 naive and CD4 memory were each run on three plates, CD8 naive on two plates, and CD8 memory on one plate. Each donor's leukapheresis produced roughly between roughly 0.85 and 9 billion PBMCs. Different laboratories and diverse techniques were used to prepare libraries and sequence TCR repertoires, to increase sequencing depth and limit assay-specific biases. Results the study describes overall, beyond this receptor: Even with the large sequencing depth, rarefaction of the sorted-subset datasets indicated that sequencing was incomplete. Sampling was restricted to blood, and TCR repertoires in tissue are likely to differ from TCR repertoires in blood. Higher generation probabilities were observed for clonotypes shared by all four sorted-subset donors than for non-shared clonotypes. Naive subsets generally had larger estimated clonotype richness than memory subsets. Sharing across several donors was observed for around 5% of naive CD4, under 4% of naive CD8, about 2.3% of memory CD4, and about 0.4% of memory CD8 clonotypes. Pairwise subsampling indicated that sequencing depth was expected to affect the degree of clonotype sharing among donors. The small number of donors limited the genetic and exposure-history diversity represented.

For this clone: Which antigen it targets is not known. Per-base quality was not reported, and no clone a single base away is much larger than it.

For the CD8 naive samples, CD45RO-negative cells were positively selected for CCR7, yielding a CD45RA+CCR7+ population from which TemRA cells were excluded. The donors were healthy, HIV-negative adults who had no recently reported acute infections or vaccinations. Only Caucasian adults living in Nashville, Tennessee, USA were represented among the donors. Blood was obtained by leukapheresis, after which PBMCs were separated by Ficoll-Histopaque density gradient centrifugation and cryopreserved in liquid nitrogen vapor phase. Analytical flow cytometry was used to check the purity and quantity of every magnetically sorted T cell population. Genomic DNA was isolated from each sorted fraction and quantified by UV absorbance on a Nanodrop 2000c. V drops 3 bases and J drops 7 bases, leaving 15 bases in between. Taken from the germline V gene, the CDR1 and CDR2 loops are KGHSH and LQKENI. From the cysteine up to the phenylalanine, the CDR3 has a length of 14 residues. Only CDR3 DNA remains: 42 bases, in frame from the first base.

Using the deep immunoSEQ assay, multiplex PCR amplified TCR CDR3 regions from genomic DNA. Extracted genomic DNA from each cell subset was spread evenly across all wells of several immunoSEQ 96-well plates, with each plate serving as a replicate. Each replicate PCR for sorted subsets received around 200 ng genomic DNA, equal to about 30,000 T cell genomes. The purified libraries were quantified using a Qubit 3.0 fluorometer, sized with a Bioanalyzer 2100, and then quantified again using the KAPA Library Quantification kit. A separate single-read 150-cycle Illumina NextSeq 550 flow cell was used to sequence each immunoSEQ 96-well plate. Turning to the authors' computational methods: Because only junctional sequences without quality scores were contained in the immunoSEQ output, filtering matching that applied to full-length reads could not be performed. Sequences were annotated with PyIR, a Python wrapper for IgBLAST v1.9, using IMGT germline references to assign V/J genes and CDR3. Reads were filtered out if the reads had weak V/J assignments (E-value above 1e-6), no CDR3, stop codons, out-of-frame junctions, or ambiguous translated residues. A V3J clonotype was defined by an identical inferred V gene, J gene, and CDR3 amino acid sequence. To compute the percentage overlap between repertoires, the number of shared unique clonotypes was divided by the size of the smaller repertoire. RTK rarefaction, the Chao1 estimator, and Recon v2.1 estimates of unobserved clonotypes were used to assess repertoire richness. Generation probabilities were computed with OLGA for all TCRbeta clonotypes obtained by the gDNA method from four donors. TCRdb provides this immuneACCESS table in a form limited to in-frame rearrangements. Some clones are lacking; in checked studies, under half of them reflect an unresolved V gene, and why the rest are absent is not known. The DNA was the basis for D and trimming; V, J and clone size are from that table. For this sample there are roughly 890,000 clones; 85% to 95% appear just once. The ten largest clonotypes hold under 30% of the sample.

The chain employs TRBV18 and TRBJ1-1; the D gene remains uncertain. The source of this sequence is a young man in good health. Specimen: naive CD8+ T cells sorted from blood. Read against the paper, the sample's cell subset or site label means: CD45RA+CCR7+. The CDR3 protein sequence reads: CASSPFTDGLEAFF. The DNA sequence follows: TGTGCCAGCTCACCCTTCACGGACGGACTTGAAGCTTTCTTT.